Below, 8 T cell receptor beta chains from the same sample are listed, as sequenced in a study of low-dose radiotherapy and immunotherapy resistance in tumors. Documented time point: after trial treatment. As to treatment: LDRT plus nivolumab, ipilimumab, low-dose cyclophosphamide and aspirin (RACIN trial). cDNA synthesis used a TRAV/TRBV-specific primer set for both chains. Using a constant-region primer together with a V-primer adapter, TCRs were subjected to 15 to 20 PCR cycles of amplification. TCRdb re-analysed the reads in MiXCR, keeping a single row per CDR3 protein. The sample shows tens of thousands of distinct CDR3 sequences, roughly 19% of them seen only once. The sequencing here drew on PBMCs, taken after low-dose radiotherapy plus immunotherapy. These receptors all stem from a female donor with ovarian cancer.

This clonotype came up many times. The V and J genes are TRBV5-1 and TRBJ2-5; 10 nucleotides agree with TRBD1. The CDR3 runs to 16 residues. Germline trimming cut 3 bases from V and 4 bases from J; bases unmatched to any gene: 9. The germline V gene has CDR1 SGHRS and CDR2 YFSETQ. The CDR3, as DNA: TGCGCCAGCAGCTCCGGGGGACAGGGGCTGGGAGAGACCCAGTACTTC. Protein: CASSSGGQGLGETQYF.

This clonotype was observed at least ten times. The rearrangement uses TRBV29-1 and TRBJ2-3; D not resolved. CDR3 size: 15 residues. Trimming took 4 bases from V and 0 from J, leaving 14 bases between them. Germline lookup yields CDR1 SQVTM and CDR2 ANQGSEA. CDR3 nucleotides: TGCAGCGTTGTCGGCGATCCTACTAGCACAGATACGCAGTATTTT. It is translated as CSVVGDPTSTDTQYF.

This clonotype occurred many times. This chain links TRBV21-1 with TRBJ2-7. TRBV21-1 is designated a pseudogene. The CDR3 totals 13 residues. The CDR3 DNA follows: TGTGCCAGCAGCAAAGGCTTTGCCTACGAGCAGTACTTC. The encoded protein is CASSKGFAYEQYF.

Many counts were recorded for this clonotype. The CDR3 here is CSARDLEEGRQTGGFNSPLHF. CDR3 bases: TGCAGTGCTAGAGATCTCGAGGAAGGGAGGCAGACAGGGGGCTTTAATTCACCCCTCCACTTT. The J gene is TRBJ1-6, the V gene TRBV20-1, with 10 bases lining up with TRBD1. Germline lookup yields CDR1 DFQATT and CDR2 SNEGSKA (reference sequence). The CDR3 has 21 amino acids. The J segment lost 6 bases and the V segment lost 0 bases, leaving 20 bases of the junction unmatched.

This clonotype was counted ten times or more. The rearrangement links TRBV5-1 to TRBJ2-2, with D possibly matching TRBD1 (5 bases). CDR3 length equals 15 residues. CDR1 is SGHRS and CDR2 is YFSETQ in the germline V gene. Between the trimmed V and J ends, which lost 5 bases and 4 bases, there was a span of 15 bases. As DNA, the CDR3 is TGCGCCAGCAGTATCGTCCAGGGTAGCACCGGGGAGCTGTTTTTT. Translating gives CASSIVQGSTGELFF.

Many counts were recorded for this clonotype. The chain combines TRBV12-2 with TRBJ1-5; no check of the table's D call, TRBD1, against the DNA was made. TRBV12-2 is deemed a pseudogene. This CDR3 region has 17 residues. The CDR3 loop reads CASRPKGGEWGNQPQHF. The DNA for the CDR3 is TGTGCAAGTCGCCCGAAGGGCGGGGAATGGGGCAATCAGCCCCAGCATTTT.

This clonotype came up many times. This chain links TRBV28 with TRBJ2-7; 9 bases are a match to TRBD1. The CDR3 totals 15 residues. The J segment lost 4 bases and the V segment lost 7 bases, leaving 11 bases of the junction unmatched. The germline CDR1 and CDR2 sequences are MDHEN and SYDVKM. The CDR3 sequence is CASISSGQGGYEQYF. The CDR3 region has the DNA TGTGCCAGCATTTCCTCGGGACAGGGAGGGTACGAGCAGTACTTC.

The CDR3 DNA reads as TGCAGCGTTGGCAGGCCGGGTTCCACGAACGAGCAGTACTTC. Its protein product is CSVGRPGSTNEQYF. The chain recombines TRBV29-1 with TRBJ2-7; unclear D gene. Trimming removed 4 bases at V and 5 bases at J, with 18 bases between. Germline V gives CDR1 SQVTM, CDR2 ANQGSEA. The CDR3 runs 14 residues.